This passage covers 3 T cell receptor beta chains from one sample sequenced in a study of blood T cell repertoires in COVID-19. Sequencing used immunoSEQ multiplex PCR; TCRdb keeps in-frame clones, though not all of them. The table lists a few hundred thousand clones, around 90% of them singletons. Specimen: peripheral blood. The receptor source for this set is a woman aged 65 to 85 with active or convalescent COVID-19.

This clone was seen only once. CDR3 region: CASKSREASNEQFF. The CDR3 DNA follows: TGTGCCAGCAAGTCCCGGGAGGCCTCCAATGAGCAGTTCTTC. The rearrangement uses TRBV27 and TRBJ2-1; 7 bases fit TRBD2. V lost 7 bases to trimming and J lost 6 bases; unmatched junction nucleotides: 9. This CDR3 comprises 14 residues. Germline V gene data show CDR1 as MNHEY and CDR2 as SMNVEV (reference sequence).

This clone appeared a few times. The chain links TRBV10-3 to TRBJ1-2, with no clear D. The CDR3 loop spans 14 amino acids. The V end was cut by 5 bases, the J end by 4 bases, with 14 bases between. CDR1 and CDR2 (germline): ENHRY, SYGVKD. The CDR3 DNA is TGTGCCATCAGTTTTTCATTAGTCGGCTATGGCTACACCTTC. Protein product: CAISFSLVGYGYTF.

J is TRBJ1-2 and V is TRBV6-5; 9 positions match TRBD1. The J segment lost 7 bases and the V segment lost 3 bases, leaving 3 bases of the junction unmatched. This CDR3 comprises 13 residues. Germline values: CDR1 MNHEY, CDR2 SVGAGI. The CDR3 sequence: CASSYKTGGGYTF. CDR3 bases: TGTGCCAGCAGTTATAAGACAGGGGGTGGCTACACCTTC.